This TCR beta chain was sequenced for a study of T cell repertoires in cytomegalovirus infection. Study as a whole: The authors relied on CMV epitopes, both recently identified HLA-C-restricted and well-studied HLA-B-restricted. Carrying CMV and the relevant HLA type showed in public TCR beta signatures.

Whole-study findings and limits: In two of eight donors, the top clonotype was HLA-C-restricted CMV-specific. Using cumulative public TCR beta family frequency, the authors identified those who carried CMV together with the relevant HLA.

With respect to this clonotype: Its specificity is unknown.

This CDR3 region has 17 residues. The J segment lost 4 bases and the V segment lost 3 bases, leaving 14 bases of the junction unmatched. Per germline, CDR1 SGHNT and CDR2 YYREEE (reference sequence). Using its own MiXCR run on the reads, TCRdb lists one record per CDR3 protein. Of roughly 500,000 distinct CDR3 sequences detected, approximately 46% appear once; the ten largest clones hold around two fifths. The source material was cultured PBMCs, sampled from culture after CMV antigen stimulation. The chain carries TRBV5-4 and TRBJ2-5; TRBD2 aligns across 8 bases. The sequence was obtained from a human donor in good health (CMV status not recorded). Some clones in this sample may be carry-over from other donors' samples. The DNA of the CDR3 is TGTGCCAGCAGCTCCCCCCCGGGGGGGCTACTTGGAGAGACCCAGTACTTC. It translates to CASSSPPGGLLGETQYF.